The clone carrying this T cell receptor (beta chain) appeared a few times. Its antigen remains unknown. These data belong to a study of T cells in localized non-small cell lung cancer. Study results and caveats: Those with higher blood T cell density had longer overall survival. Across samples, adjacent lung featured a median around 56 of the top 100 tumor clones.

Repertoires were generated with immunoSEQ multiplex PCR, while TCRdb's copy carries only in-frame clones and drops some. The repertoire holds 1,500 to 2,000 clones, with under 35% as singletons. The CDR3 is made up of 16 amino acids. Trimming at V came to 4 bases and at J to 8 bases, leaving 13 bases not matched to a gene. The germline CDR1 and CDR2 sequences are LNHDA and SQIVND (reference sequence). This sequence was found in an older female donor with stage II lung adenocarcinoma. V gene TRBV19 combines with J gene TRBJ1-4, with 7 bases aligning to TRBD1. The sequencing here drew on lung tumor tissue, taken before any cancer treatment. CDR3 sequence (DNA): TGTGCCAGTAGTAAGAACATCGCCTCAGGGGGGGAAAAACTGTTTTTT. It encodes CASSKNIASGGEKLFF.